This T cell receptor (beta chain) was identified in a study of blood T cell repertoires in COVID-19. V was trimmed by 4 bases and J by 0 bases, leaving 13 bases between them. CDR1 MDHEN and CDR2 SYDVKM come from the germline V gene. The CDR3 sequence is 17 residues long. Using immunoSEQ multiplex PCR, the repertoire was profiled, and TCRdb retains in-frame clones only, with some absent. This table holds 90,000 to 100,000 clones, 65% to 90% found once. The receptor's source is an elderly man with acute or convalescent COVID-19. The sequenced material came from peripheral blood. The chain has TRBV28 and TRBJ2-6; possibly TRBD1 for D (6 bases). The CDR3 DNA is TGTGCCAGCAGTTCCCGGGACACCACCTCTGGGGCCAACGTCCTGACTTTC. Protein: CASSSRDTTSGANVLTF.